What follows is one TCR beta chain and its context. Seattle's enrolled individuals joined amid active infection and were then monitored longitudinally. These data originate in a study of blood T cell repertoires in COVID-19. Across the whole study: Samples taken during acute and convalescent COVID-19 were collected in the United States, Italy and Spain.

This CDR3 spans 19 amino acids. J was trimmed by 2 bases and V by 0 bases; bases with no gene match: 12. Germline lookup yields CDR1 LGHNA and CDR2 YNFKEQ. Data came from immunoSEQ multiplex PCR; TCRdb stores just in-frame clones and leaves some out. The sample has about 270,000 clones, approximately 91% seen once. This chain joins TRBV4-2 and TRBJ2-7; 11 bases map to TRBD2. The sequenced sample was peripheral blood. This receptor was obtained from a young adult with COVID-19, enrolled during active disease. Written as DNA, the CDR3 is TGTGCCAGCAGCCAAGAAGGATTAGCGGGAGGGTCGACTCCCTACGAGCAGTACTTC. Translation gives CASSQEGLAGGSTPYEQYF.